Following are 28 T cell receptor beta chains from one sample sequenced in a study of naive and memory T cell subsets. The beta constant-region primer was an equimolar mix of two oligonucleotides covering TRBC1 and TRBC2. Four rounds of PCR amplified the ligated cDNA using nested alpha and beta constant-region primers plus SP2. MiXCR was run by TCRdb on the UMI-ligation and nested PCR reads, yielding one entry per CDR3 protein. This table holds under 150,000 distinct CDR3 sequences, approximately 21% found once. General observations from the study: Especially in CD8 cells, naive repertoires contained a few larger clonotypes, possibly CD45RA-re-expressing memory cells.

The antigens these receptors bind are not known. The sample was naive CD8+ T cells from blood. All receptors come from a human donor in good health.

The CDR3 protein is CATSDRTSDGYEQYF. The DNA for the CDR3 is TGTGCCACCAGTGACCGGACCTCGGACGGCTACGAGCAGTACTTC. This sequence joins TRBV24-1 and TRBJ2-7; D gene ambiguous. Trimming took 4 bases from V and 3 from J, leaving 15 bases between them. The CDR3 length is 15 residues. Germline assignment: CDR1 KGHDR and CDR2 SFDVKD.

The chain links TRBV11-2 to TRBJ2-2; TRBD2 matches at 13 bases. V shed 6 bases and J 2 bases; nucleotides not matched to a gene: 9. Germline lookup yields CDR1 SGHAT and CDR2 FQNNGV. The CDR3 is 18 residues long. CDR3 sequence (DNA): TGTGCCAGCAGACCTCCGGGACTAGCGGGATTCAACACCGGGGAGCTGTTTTTT. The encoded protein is CASRPPGLAGFNTGELFF. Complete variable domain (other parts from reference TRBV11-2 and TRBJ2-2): EAGVAQSPRYKIIEKRQSVAFWCNPISGHATLYWYQQILGQGPKLLIQFQNNGVVDDSQLPKDRFSAERLKGVDSTLKIQPAKLEDSAVYLCASRPPGLAGFNTGELFFGEGSRLTVL.

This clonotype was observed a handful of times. The DNA of the CDR3 is TGCGCCAGCAGCTTGGAGGTGGGTCTTGGCTACACCTTC. Translation: CASSLEVGLGYTF. The rearrangement uses TRBV5-1 and TRBJ1-2; unclear D gene. The germline V gene has CDR1 SGHRS and CDR2 YFSETQ. The CDR3 sequence is 13 residues long. Trimming stripped 0 bases from V and 7 bases from J, with 10 bases between.

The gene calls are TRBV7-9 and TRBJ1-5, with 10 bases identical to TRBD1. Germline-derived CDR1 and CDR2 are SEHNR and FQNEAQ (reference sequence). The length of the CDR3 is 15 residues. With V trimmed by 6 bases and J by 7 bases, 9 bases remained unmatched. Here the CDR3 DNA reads TGTGCCAGCAGTCCCGGGACAGGGGAATTCCAGCCCCAGCATTTT. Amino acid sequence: CASSPGTGEFQPQHF.

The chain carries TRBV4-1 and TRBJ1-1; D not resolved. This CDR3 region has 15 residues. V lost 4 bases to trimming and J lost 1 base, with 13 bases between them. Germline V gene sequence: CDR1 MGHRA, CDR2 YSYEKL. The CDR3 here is CASSLDGRENTEAFF. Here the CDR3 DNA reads TGCGCCAGCAGCCTAGACGGACGGGAGAACACTGAAGCTTTCTTT.

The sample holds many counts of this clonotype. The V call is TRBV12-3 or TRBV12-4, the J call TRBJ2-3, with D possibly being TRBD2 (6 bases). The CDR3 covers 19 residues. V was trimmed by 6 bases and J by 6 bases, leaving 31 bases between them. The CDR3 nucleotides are TGTGCCAGCAGGCCCCCCCCGGGCGGGGCACCACAATACAACGATACGCAGTATTTT. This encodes CASRPPPGGAPQYNDTQYF.

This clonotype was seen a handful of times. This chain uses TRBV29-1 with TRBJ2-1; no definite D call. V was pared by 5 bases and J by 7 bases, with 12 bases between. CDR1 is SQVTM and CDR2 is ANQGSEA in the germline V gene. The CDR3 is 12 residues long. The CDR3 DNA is TGCAGCGTTTGTCCTATGGGAAATGAGCAGTTCTTC. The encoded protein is CSVCPMGNEQFF.

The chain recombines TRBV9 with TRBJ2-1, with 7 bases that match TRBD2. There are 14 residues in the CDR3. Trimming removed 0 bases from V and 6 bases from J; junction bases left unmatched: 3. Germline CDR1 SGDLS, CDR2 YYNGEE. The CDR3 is CASSVVSSGNEQFF. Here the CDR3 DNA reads TGTGCCAGCAGCGTAGTATCTAGCGGCAATGAGCAGTTCTTC.

The CDR3 spells CASSIRDNIQPQHF. In nucleotides, the CDR3 is TGTGCCAGTAGTATCCGGGACAACATCCAGCCCCAGCATTTT. This rearrangement joins TRBV19 to TRBJ1-5; D is perhaps TRBD1 (6 bases). The V gene lost 3 bases and the J gene lost 7 bases, with 13 bases spanning the gap. The CDR3 covers 14 residues. Germline-derived CDR1 and CDR2 are LNHDA and SQIVND (reference sequence).

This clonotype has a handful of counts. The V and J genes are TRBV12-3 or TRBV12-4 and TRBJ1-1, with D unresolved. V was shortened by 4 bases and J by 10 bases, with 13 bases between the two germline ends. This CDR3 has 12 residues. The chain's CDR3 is CASSSGGVVAFF. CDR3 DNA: TGTGCCAGCAGTTCGGGTGGTGTAGTAGCTTTCTTT.

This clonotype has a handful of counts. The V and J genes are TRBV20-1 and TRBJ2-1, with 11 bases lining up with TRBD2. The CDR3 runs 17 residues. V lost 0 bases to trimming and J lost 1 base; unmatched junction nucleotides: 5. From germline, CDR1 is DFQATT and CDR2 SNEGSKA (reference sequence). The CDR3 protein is CSARDITSGRSYNEQFF. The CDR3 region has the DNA TGCAGTGCTAGAGATATAACTAGCGGGAGATCCTACAATGAGCAGTTCTTC.

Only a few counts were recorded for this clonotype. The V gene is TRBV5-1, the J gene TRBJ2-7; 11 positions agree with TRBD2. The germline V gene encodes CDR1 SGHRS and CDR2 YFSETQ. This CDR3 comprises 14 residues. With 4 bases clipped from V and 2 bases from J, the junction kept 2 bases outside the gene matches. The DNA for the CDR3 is TGCGCCAGCAGCGGGGGACTAGCGGCCTACGAGCAGTACTTC. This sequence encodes CASSGGLAAYEQYF. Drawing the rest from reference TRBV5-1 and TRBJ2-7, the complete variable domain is KAGVTQTPRYLIKTRGQQVTLSCSPISGHRSVSWYQQTPGQGLQFLFEYFSETQRNKGNFPGRFSGRQFSNSRSEMNVSTLELGDSALYLCASSGGLAAYEQYFGPGTRLTVT.

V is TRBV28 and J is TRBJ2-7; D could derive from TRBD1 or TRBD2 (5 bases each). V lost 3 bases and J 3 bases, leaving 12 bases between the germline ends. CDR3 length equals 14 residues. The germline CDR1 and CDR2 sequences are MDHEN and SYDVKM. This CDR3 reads CASSFGRDLYEQYF. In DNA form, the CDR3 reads TGTGCCAGCAGTTTTGGACGGGACCTCTACGAGCAGTACTTC.

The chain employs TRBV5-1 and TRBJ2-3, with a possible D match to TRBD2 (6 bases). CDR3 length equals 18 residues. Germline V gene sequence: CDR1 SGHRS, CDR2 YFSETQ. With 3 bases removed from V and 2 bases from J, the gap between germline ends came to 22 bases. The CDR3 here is CASSSPELLASLTDTQYF. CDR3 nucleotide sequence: TGCGCCAGCAGCTCCCCTGAGCTCCTAGCGTCCCTCACAGATACGCAGTATTTT.

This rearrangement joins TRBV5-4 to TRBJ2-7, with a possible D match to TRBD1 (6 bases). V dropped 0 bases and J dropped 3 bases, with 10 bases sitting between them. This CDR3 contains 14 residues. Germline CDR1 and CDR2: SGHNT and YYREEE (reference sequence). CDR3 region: CASSLGQADYEQYF. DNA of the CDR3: TGTGCCAGCAGCTTGGGACAGGCCGACTACGAGCAGTACTTC.

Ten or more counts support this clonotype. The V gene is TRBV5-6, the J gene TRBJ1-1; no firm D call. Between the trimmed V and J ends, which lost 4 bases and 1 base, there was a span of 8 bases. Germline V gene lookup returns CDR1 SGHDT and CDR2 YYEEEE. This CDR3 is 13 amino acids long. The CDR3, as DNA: TGTGCCAGCAGCACGGACCAGAACACTGAAGCTTTCTTT. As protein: CASSTDQNTEAFF.

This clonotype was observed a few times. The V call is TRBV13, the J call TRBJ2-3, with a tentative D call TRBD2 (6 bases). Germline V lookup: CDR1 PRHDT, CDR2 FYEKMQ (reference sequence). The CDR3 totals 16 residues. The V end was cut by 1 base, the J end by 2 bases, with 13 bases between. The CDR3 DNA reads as TGTGCCAGCAGCTTAGCTGGCGGGAAGTTCACAGATACGCAGTATTTT. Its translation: CASSLAGGKFTDTQYF.

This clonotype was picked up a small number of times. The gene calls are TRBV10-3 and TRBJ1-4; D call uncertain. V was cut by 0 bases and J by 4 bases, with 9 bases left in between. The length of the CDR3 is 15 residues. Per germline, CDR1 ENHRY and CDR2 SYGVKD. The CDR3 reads CAISESMPDNEKLFF. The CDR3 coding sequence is TGTGCCATCAGTGAGTCGATGCCAGATAATGAAAAACTGTTTTTT.

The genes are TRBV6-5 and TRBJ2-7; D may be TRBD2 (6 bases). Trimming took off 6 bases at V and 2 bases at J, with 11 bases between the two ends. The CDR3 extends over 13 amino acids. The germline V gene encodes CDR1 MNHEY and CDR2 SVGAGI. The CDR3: CASRGGSTYEQYF. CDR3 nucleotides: TGTGCCAGCAGGGGAGGAAGTACCTACGAGCAGTACTTC.

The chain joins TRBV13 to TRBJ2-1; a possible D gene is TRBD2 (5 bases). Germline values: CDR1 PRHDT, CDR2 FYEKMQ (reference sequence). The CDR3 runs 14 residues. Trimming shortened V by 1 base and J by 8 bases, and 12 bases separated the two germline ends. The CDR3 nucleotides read TGTGCCAGCAGCTTAGTGAGCCGGGAATATGAGCAGTTCTTC. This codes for CASSLVSREYEQFF.

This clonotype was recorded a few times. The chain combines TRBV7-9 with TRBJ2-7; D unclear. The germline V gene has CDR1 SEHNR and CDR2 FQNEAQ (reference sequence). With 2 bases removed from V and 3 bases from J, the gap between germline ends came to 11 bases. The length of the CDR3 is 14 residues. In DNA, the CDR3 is TGTGCCAGCAGCTTAAGCAGTGTGGGCTACGAGCAGTACTTC. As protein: CASSLSSVGYEQYF.

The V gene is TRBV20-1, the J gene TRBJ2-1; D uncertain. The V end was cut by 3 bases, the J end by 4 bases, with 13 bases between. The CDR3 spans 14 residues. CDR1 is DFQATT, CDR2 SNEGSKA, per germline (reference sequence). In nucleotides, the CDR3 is TGCAGTGCTAGTATGTGGGATCGGTACAATGAGCAGTTCTTC. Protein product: CSASMWDRYNEQFF.

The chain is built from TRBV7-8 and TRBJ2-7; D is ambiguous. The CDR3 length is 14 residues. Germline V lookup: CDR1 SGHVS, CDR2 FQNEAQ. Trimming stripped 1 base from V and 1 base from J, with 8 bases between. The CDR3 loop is CASSLDTSSYEQYF. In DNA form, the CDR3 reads TGTGCCAGCAGCTTAGACACTTCGTCCTACGAGCAGTACTTC.

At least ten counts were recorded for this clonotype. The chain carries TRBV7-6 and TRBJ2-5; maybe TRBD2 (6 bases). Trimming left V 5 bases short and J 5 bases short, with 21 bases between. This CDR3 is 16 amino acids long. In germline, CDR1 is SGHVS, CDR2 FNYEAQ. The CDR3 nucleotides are TGTGCCAGCAGCGCAATAGGACCTTCTAGCGCCGAGACCCAGTACTTC. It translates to CASSAIGPSSAETQYF.

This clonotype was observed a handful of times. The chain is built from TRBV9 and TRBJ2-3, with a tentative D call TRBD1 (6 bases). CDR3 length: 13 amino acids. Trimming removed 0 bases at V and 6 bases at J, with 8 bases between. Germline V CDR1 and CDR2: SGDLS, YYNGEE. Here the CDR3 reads CASSVDREDTQYF. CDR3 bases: TGTGCCAGCAGCGTAGACAGGGAGGATACGCAGTATTTT.

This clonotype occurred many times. The CDR3 region has the DNA TGTGCCAGCAGAGGAACGGGGTACTACGAGCAGTACTTC. Protein: CASRGTGYYEQYF. J is TRBJ2-7 and V is TRBV2; a possible D gene is TRBD2 (5 bases). V lost 6 bases, J lost 3 bases, and 12 bases lay in between. This CDR3 has 13 residues. The germline V gene encodes CDR1 SNHLY and CDR2 FYNNEI.

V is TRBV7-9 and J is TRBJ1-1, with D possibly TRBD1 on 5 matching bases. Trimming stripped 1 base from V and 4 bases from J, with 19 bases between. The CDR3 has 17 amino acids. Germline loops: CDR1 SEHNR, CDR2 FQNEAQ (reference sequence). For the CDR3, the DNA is TGTGCCAGCAGCTTAGGAGTCGGGCAGGGCCTTTTCACTGAAGCTTTCTTT. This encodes CASSLGVGQGLFTEAFF.

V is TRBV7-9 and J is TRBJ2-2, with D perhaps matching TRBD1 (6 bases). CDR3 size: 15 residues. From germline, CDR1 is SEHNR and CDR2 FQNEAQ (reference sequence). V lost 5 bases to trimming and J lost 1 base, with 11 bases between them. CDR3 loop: CASSRHRENTGELFF. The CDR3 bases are TGTGCCAGCAGCCGACACAGGGAGAACACCGGGGAGCTGTTTTTT.